The T cell receptor (beta chain) described here comes from a study of T cell repertoires in cytomegalovirus infection. In TCRdb, the reads were re-called with MiXCR into one record per CDR3 protein. The table lists about 460,000 distinct CDR3 sequences, about 11% of them singletons. The CDR3 length is 15 residues. V lost 3 bases and J lost 0, with 6 bases in between. This clonotype was seen repeatedly, ten times or more. The chain couples TRBV12-3 or TRBV12-4 to TRBJ2-6; D gene uncertain. Sequenced material: PBMCs. This TCR was sampled from a human donor in good health (CMV status not recorded). Some clones in this sample may be carry-over from other donors' samples. The CDR3 here is CASSFGGSGANVLTF. In nucleotides, the CDR3 is TGTGCCAGCAGTTTCGGCGGCTCTGGGGCCAACGTCCTGACTTTC.